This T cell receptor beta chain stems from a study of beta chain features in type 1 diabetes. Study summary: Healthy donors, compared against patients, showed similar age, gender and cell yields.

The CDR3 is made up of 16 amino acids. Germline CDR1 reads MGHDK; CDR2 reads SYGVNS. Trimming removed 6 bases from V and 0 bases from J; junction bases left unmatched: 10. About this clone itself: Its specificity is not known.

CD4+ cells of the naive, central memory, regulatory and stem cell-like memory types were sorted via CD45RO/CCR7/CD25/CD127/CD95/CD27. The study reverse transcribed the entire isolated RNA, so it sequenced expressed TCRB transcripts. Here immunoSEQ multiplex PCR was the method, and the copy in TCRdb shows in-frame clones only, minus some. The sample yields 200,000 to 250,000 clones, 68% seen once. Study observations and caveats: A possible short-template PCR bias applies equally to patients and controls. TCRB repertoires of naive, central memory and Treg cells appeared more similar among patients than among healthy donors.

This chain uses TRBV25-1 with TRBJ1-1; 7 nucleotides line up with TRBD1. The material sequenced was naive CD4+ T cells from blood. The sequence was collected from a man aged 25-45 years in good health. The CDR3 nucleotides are TGTGCCAGCAGCAACAGGGGAGGTTCGATGAACACTGAAGCTTTCTTT. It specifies CASSNRGGSMNTEAFF.